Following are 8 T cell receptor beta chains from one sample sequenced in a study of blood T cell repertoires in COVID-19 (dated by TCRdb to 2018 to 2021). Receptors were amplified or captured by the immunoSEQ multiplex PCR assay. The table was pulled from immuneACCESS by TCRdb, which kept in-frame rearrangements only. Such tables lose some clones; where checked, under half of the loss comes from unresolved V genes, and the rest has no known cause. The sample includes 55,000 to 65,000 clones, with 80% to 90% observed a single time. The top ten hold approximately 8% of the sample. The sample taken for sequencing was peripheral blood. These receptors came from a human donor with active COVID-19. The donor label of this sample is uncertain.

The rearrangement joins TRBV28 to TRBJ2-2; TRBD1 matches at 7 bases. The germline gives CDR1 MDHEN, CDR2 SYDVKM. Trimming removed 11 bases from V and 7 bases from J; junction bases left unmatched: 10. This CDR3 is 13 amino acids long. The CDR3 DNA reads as TGTGCCGCGAGAGGACAGGCGAACGGGGAGCTGTTTTTT. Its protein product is CAARGQANGELFF.

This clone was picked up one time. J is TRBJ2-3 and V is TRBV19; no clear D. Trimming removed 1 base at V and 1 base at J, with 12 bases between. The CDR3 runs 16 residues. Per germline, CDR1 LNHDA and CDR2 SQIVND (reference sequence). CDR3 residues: CASSIAGTVGTDTQYF. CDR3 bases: TGTGCCAGTAGTATAGCAGGTACCGTGGGCACAGATACGCAGTATTTT.

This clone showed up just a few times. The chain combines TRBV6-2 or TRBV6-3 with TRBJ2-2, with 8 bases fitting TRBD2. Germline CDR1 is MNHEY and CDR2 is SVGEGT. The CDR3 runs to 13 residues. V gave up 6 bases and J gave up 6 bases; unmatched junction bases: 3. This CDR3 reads CASSSGLAGELFF. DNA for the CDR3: TGTGCCAGCAGCTCGGGACTAGCCGGGGAGCTGTTTTTT.

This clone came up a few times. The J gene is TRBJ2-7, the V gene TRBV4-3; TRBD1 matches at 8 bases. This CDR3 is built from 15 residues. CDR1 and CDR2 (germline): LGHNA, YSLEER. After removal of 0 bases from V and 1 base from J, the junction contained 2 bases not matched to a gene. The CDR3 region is CASSQDRTGSYEQYF. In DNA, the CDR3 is TGCGCCAGCAGCCAAGACCGGACAGGGTCCTACGAGCAGTACTTC.

The CDR3 DNA follows: TGTCTGACAGGGTCGCACCAAGAGACCCAGTACTTC. Protein: CLTGSHQETQYF. This rearrangement joins TRBV12-2 to TRBJ2-5; no check of the table's D call, TRBD1, against the DNA was made. TRBV12-2 is marked as a pseudogene. There are 12 residues in the CDR3.

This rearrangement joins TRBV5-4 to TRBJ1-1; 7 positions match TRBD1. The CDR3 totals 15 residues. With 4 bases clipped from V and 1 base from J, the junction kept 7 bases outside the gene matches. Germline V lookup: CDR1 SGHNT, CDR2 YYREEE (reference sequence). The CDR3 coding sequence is TGTGCCAGCAGCCGGCAGGACAGGAAGAACACTGAAGCTTTCTTT. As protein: CASSRQDRKNTEAFF.

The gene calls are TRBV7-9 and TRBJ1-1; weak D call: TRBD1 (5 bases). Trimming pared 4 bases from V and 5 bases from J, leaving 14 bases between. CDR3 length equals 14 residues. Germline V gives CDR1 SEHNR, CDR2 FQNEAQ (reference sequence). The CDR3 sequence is CASSSVRTRTEAFF. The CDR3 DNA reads TGTGCCAGCAGCTCCGTACGGACAAGAACTGAAGCTTTCTTT.

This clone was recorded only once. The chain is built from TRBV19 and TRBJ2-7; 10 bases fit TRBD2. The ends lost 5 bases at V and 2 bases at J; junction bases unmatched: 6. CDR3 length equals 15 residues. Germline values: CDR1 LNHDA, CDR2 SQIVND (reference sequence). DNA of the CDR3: TGTGCCAGTAGTGCCACTAGCGGGGCTACCTACGAGCAGTACTTC. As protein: CASSATSGATYEQYF.